This TCR beta chain was documented in a study of blood T cell repertoires in COVID-19 (TCRdb year 2020). In terms of the full investigation: Samples covering the acute and convalescent phases of COVID-19 were provided by collaborators in the United States, Italy and Spain. The prospective study material was composed of cDNA or gDNA derived from T cells, B-cell-depleted T cells, or PBMCs. Subjects who had been exposed to COVID-19, were actively infected with it, or had recovered from it provided the deeply sampled blood TCRbeta repertoires that made up the dataset. A freely available public database, intended as a resource for researchers studying the immune response to SARS-CoV-2, is where the repertoires were released. The samples were drawn from two sources: the first 160 participants of the ongoing ImmuneRACE study, and 1,254 subjects contributed by 6 global collaborators. The sample metadata nearly always contained a de-identified subject ID, COVID-19 status, age in years and sex. Where available, HLA class I and class II types were taken from metadata supplied by the sample provider and were not determined by assay-based typing.

TCRbeta CDR3 regions were amplified from genomic DNA by means of the immunoSEQ Assay, a bias-controlled multiplex PCR. In the source study's methods: The number of nucleated cells in each sample was estimated by amplification of reference gene primers within the assay. To quantify the absolute abundance of each unique TCRbeta CDR3 rearrangement, sequence reads were collapsed and filtered. Productive Simpson clonality was computed per sample as the square root of Simpson's diversity index over productive rearrangements. This immuneACCESS table, as held by TCRdb, lists in-frame sequences with V and J called but not all clones. Of the missing ones, under half trace to an unresolved V gene in checked studies; the others have no known cause. The V and J calls and clone size are taken from that table; D and trimming were inferred from the DNA. This sample is represented by tens of thousands of clones; around four fifths of them were singletons. Clones ranked in the top ten supply over 10% of the sample.

The germline V gene sets CDR1 to MNHEY and CDR2 to SVGAGI. The CDR3 numbers 13 residues from cysteine through phenylalanine. The CDR3 DNA has 39 bases and is translated from base 1. V loses 5 bases of germline sequence and J loses 10 bases, and the interval between the two ends is 18 bases. The collaborating institutions used their own protocols to collect whole blood in K2EDTA tubes. For TCRbeta analysis, collaborator samples were shipped as frozen whole blood, as isolated PBMCs, or as DNA extracted from either sample type. Concerning this clone: What antigen it recognizes has not been identified. One base away there is no much larger clone; base qualities are not given.

The investigation overall reported the following: How much clinical and demographic metadata was included differed by source and by participant, and the metadata was provided uncurated.

The chain employs TRBV6-5 and TRBJ2-7; TRBD1 is a possible D gene, resting on 5 matching bases. This TCR derives from a human donor in a cohort sampled during active COVID-19. The specimen was peripheral blood. This receptor has the CDR3 CASSTTWAREQYF. The sequenced DNA: TGTGCCAGCAGTACGACGTGGGCCAGGGAACAGTACTTC.